The entry that follows covers one T cell receptor (beta chain) sequence. Only in-frame clones appear in the TCRdb table, and some are missing; sequencing was by immunoSEQ multiplex PCR. The table has about 660,000 clones, approximately 90% seen once. This sample is drawn from a study of shared T cell receptors in the human thymus. Germline lookup yields CDR1 SGHDN and CDR2 FVKESK. The ends lost 8 bases at V and 5 bases at J; junction bases unmatched: 5. This CDR3 contains 13 residues. Separately, the same data were catalogued under a study of human thymus T cells. That paper notes: Serving as donors were healthy Finnish infants, each of whom was having open corrective surgery for congenital heart defects. From resections taken during corrective heart surgery, the thymus tissue was obtained. Related research described thymic repertoires that were highly overlapping among unrelated individuals.

The specimen was thymocytes. The receptor was isolated from a boy less than two years old with a congenital heart defect. The chain is built from TRBV14 and TRBJ2-2; 7 nucleotides align to TRBD2. Written as DNA, the CDR3 is TGTGCCAGCCGGCGCGGGAGTACCGGGGAGCTGTTTTTT. Protein product: CASRRGSTGELFF. The complete variable domain, with remaining parts taken from reference TRBV14 and TRBJ2-2, reads EAGVTQFPSHSVIEKGQTVTLRCDPISGHDNLYWYRRVMGKEIKFLLHFVKESKQDESGMPNNRFLAERTGGTYSTLKVQPAELEDSGVYFCASRRGSTGELFFGEGSRLTVL.